The clone carrying this T cell receptor beta chain was counted ten times or more. This sample is drawn from a study of CD8 T cells in ankylosing spondylitis. TCR beta libraries were made by quantitative 5'-RACE with molecular barcodes. MiXCR, applied by TCRdb to the 5' RACE reads, yields one record per CDR3 protein. The data show some 87,000 distinct CDR3 sequences, 8.8% seen once. The CDR3 loop spans 18 amino acids. V was clipped by 0 bases and J by 5 bases; unmatched bases: 10. Sequencing input: blood, either unsorted or a sorted T cell fraction (not recorded which). The receptor was derived from a male donor with ankylosing spondylitis or in good health (not recorded which). The chain carries TRBV12-3 or TRBV12-4 and TRBJ1-5; TRBD1 matches at 10 bases. The CDR3 here is CASSLARGQGGWDQPQHF. The CDR3 DNA reads TGTGCCAGCAGTTTAGCGCGCGGACAGGGGGGGTGGGATCAGCCCCAGCATTTT.